This TCR beta chain was profiled in a study of T cells after yellow fever vaccination. About the study: Libraries from low-cell-number fractions were prepared with the SMART-Seq v4 Ultra Low Input RNA kit. Study-wide points: Post-booster repertoires again held most primary-vaccination clones (about 96% CD4, approximately 90% CD8).

This clonotype was counted many times. The antigen remains unidentified. V was clipped by 1 base and J by 7 bases; unmatched bases: 1. The CDR3 contains 13 residues. Per germline, CDR1 LGHNA and CDR2 YSLEER. TCRdb called the 5' RACE reads again in MiXCR, with one record for every CDR3 protein. Among about 300,000 distinct CDR3 sequences listed, 6.5% to 8.5% were seen once. The rearrangement uses TRBV4-3 and TRBJ2-1, with TRBD1 matching 7 bases. Sequenced here: PBMCs, sampled around 45 days after the first yellow fever vaccination. This TCR derives from a man aged 18 to 30 who received the YFV17D yellow fever vaccine. CDR3 protein: CASSQAGGNEQFF. As DNA, the CDR3 is TGCGCCAGCAGCCAAGCAGGGGGTAATGAGCAGTTCTTC.